This paragraph covers one T cell receptor beta chain sequence. The germline CDR1 and CDR2 sequences are LNHDA and SQIVND (reference sequence). V was cut by 2 bases and J by 3 bases, with 10 bases left in between. This CDR3 comprises 14 residues. The sample is drawn from a study of blood T cell repertoires in COVID-19. Study in general: COVID-19 samples, acute and convalescent, were from the United States, Italy and Spain. In each case, the material was cDNA or gDNA derived from T cells, B-cell-depleted T cells, or PBMCs.

How the authors handled the data: Amplifying reference gene primers gave estimates of nucleated cell counts. Clones were read by immunoSEQ multiplex PCR, and TCRdb kept only the in-frame ones, dropping some. V and J calls and clone size are those listed in that table; D and trimming were worked out from the DNA. The repertoire holds 35,000 to 55,000 clones, about 87% seen once, with about 5% in the top ten. Sequencing input: peripheral blood. This sequence originates from a human donor in a cohort sampled during active COVID-19. The rearrangement uses TRBV19 and TRBJ1-2; D is perhaps TRBD1 (6 bases). The chain's CDR3 is CASSISGTYYGYTF. CDR3 in DNA: TGTGCCAGTAGTATATCTGGGACATACTATGGCTACACCTTC.